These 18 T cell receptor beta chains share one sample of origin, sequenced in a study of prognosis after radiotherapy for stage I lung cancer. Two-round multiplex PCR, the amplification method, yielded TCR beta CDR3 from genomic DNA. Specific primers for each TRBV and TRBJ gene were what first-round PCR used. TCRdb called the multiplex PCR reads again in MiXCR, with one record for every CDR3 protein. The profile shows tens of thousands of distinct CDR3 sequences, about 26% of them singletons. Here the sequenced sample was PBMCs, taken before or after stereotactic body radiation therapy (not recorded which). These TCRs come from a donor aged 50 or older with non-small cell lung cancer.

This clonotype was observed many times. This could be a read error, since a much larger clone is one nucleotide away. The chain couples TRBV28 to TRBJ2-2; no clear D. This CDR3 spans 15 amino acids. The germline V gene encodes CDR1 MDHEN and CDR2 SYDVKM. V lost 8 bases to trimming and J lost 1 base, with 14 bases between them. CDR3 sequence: CASDRRAGNTGELFF. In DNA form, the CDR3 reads TGTGCCAGCGACCGACGGGCCGGGAACACCGGGGAGCTGTTTTTT. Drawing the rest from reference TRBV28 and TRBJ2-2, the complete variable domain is DVKVTQSSRYLVKRTGEKVFLECVQDMDHENMFWYRQDPGLGLRLIYFSYDVKMKEKGDIPEGYSVSREKKERFSLILESASTNQTSMYLCASDRRAGNTGELFFGEGSRLTVL.

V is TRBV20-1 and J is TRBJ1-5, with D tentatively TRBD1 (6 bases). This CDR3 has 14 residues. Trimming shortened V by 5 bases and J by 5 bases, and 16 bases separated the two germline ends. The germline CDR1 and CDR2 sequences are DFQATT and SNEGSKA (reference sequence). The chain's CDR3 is CSAPGKGDHQPQHF. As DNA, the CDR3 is TGCAGTGCTCCCGGAAAGGGGGACCATCAGCCCCAGCATTTT.

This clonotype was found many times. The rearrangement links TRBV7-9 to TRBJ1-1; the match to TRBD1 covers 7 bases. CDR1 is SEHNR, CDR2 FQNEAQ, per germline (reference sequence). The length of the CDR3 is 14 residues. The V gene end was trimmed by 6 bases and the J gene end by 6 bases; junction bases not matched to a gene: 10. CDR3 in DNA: TGTGCCAGCAGTGAAGGACAGGCCAGGGCTGAAGCTTTCTTT. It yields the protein CASSEGQARAEAFF.

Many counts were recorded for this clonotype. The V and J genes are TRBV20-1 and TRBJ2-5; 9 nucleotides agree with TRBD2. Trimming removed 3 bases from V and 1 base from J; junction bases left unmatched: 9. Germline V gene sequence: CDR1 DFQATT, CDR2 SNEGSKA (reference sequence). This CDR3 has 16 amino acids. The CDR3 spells CSARKRAGGPQETQYF. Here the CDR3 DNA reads TGCAGTGCTAGGAAGCGAGCGGGGGGCCCCCAAGAGACCCAGTACTTC.

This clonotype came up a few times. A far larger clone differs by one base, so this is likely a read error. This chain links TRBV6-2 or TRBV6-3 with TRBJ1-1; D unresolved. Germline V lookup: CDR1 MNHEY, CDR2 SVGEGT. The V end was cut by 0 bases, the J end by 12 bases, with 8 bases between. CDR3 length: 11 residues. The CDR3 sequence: CASSYSGRSFF. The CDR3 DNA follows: TGTGCCAGCAGTTACTCAGGTAGATCTTTCTTT.

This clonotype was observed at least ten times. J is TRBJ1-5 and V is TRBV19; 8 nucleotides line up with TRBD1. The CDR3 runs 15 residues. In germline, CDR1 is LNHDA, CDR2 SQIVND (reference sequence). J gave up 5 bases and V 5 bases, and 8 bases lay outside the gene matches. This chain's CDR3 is CASSLGQGAYQPQHF. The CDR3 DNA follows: TGTGCCAGTAGTCTGGGGCAGGGGGCGTATCAGCCCCAGCATTTT.

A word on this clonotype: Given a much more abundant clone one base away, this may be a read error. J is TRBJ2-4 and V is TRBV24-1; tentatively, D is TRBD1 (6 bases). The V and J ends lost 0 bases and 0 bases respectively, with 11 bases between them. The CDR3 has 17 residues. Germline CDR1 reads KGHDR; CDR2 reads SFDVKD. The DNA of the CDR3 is TGTGCCACCAGTGATTTGCACAGGGATGGAGCCAAAAACATTCAGTACTTC. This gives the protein CATSDLHRDGAKNIQYF.

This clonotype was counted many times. CDR3 region: CASSQGDGNTIYF. The CDR3 coding sequence is TGCGCCAGCAGTCAGGGGGACGGAAACACCATATATTTT. V usage is TRBV5-1 and J usage is TRBJ1-3, with 7 nucleotides matching TRBD1. Germline V gene sequence: CDR1 SGHRS, CDR2 YFSETQ. V was clipped by 5 bases and J by 4 bases; unmatched bases: 3. The CDR3 is 13 amino acids.

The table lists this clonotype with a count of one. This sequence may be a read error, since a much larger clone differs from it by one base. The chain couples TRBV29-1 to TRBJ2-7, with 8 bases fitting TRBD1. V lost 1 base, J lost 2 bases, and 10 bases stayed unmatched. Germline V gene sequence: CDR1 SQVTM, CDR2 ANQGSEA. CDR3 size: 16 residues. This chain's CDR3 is CSVEGSRGTGPYEQYF. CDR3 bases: TGCAGCGTTGAAGGGTCGAGAGGGACAGGCCCCTACGAGCAGTACTTC.

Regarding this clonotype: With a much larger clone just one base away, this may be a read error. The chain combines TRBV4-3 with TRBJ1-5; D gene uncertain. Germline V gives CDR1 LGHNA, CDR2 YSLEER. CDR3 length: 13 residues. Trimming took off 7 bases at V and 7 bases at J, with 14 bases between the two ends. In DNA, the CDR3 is TGCGCCAGCATCCGCGAGATGGAACAGCCCCAGCATTTT. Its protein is CASIREMEQPQHF.

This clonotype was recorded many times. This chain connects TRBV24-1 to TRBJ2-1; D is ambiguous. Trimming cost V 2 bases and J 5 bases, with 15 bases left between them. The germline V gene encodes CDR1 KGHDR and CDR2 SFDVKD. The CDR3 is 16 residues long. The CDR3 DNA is TGTGCCACCAGTGATTCAAAAGCGCCAGGCGACAATGAGCAGTTCTTC. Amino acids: CATSDSKAPGDNEQFF.

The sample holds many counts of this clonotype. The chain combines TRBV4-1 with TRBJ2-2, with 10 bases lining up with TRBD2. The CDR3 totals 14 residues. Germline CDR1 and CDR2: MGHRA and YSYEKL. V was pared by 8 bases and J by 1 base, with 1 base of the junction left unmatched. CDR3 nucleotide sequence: TGCGCCAGCTCTAGCGGGGGGAACACCGGGGAGCTGTTTTTT. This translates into CASSSGGNTGELFF.

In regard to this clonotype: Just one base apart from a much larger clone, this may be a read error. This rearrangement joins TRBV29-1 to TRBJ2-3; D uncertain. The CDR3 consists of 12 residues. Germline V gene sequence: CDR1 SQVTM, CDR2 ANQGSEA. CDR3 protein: CRAIRTVDTQYF. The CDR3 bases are TGCAGAGCCATTAGGACGGTAGATACGCAGTATTTT.

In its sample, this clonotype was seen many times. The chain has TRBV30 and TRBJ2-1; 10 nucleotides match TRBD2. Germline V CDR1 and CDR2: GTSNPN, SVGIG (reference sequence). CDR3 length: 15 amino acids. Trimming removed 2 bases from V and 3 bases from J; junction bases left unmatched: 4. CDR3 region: CAWSKAGGLYNEQFF. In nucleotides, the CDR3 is TGTGCCTGGAGTAAAGCGGGGGGGCTCTACAATGAGCAGTTCTTC.

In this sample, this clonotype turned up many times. The CDR3 protein is CASGGTDHEQYF. The CDR3, as DNA: TGTGCCAGCGGGGGGACAGACCACGAGCAGTACTTC. V gene TRBV27 combines with J gene TRBJ2-7; perhaps TRBD1 as D (7 bases). V lost 8 bases, J lost 5 bases, and 13 bases lay in between. Germline V gene sequence: CDR1 MNHEY, CDR2 SMNVEV (reference sequence). CDR3 length equals 12 residues.

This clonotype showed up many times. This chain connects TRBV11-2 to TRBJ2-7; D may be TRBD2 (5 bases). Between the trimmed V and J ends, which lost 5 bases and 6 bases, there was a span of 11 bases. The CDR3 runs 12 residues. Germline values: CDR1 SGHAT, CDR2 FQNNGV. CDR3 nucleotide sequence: TGTGCCAGCAGCCCCGGGGTCGCCGAGCAGTACTTC. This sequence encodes CASSPGVAEQYF.

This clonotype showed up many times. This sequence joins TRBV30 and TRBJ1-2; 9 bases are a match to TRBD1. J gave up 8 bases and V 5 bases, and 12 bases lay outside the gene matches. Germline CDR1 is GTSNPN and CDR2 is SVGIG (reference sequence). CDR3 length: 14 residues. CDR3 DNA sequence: TGTGCCTGGTCCCGGGACAGGGCCGCCTTGGGCTACACCTTC. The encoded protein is CAWSRDRAALGYTF.

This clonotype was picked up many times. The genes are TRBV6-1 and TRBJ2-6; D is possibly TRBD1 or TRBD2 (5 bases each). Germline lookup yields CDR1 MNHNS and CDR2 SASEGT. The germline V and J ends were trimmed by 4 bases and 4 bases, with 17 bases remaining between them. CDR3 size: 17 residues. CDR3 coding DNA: TGTGCCAGCAGTGGGGACCGGTCCCTTGGGGGGGCCAACGTCCTGACTTTC. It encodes CASSGDRSLGGANVLTF.